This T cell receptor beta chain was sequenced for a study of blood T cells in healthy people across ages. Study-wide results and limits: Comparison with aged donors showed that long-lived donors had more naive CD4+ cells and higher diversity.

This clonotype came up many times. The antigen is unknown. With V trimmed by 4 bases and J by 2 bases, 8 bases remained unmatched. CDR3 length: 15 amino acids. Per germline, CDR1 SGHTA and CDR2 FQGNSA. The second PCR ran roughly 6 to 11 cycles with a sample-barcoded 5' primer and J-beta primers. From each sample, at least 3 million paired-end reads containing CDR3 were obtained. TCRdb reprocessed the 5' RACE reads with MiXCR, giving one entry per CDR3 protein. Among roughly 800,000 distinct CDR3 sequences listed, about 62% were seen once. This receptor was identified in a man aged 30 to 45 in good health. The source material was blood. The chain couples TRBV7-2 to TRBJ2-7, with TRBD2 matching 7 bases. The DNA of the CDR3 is TGTGCCAGCAGCTCCCTCTCAGCGGGACCCTACGAGCAGTACTTC. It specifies CASSSLSAGPYEQYF. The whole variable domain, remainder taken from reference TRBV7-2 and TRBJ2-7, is GAGVSQSPSNKVTEKGKDVELRCDPISGHTALYWYRQSLGQGLEFLIYFQGNSAPDKSGLPSDRFSAERTGGSVSTLTIQRTQQEDSAVYLCASSSLSAGPYEQYFGPGTRLTVT.